This record looks at one T cell receptor (beta chain) sequence and its context. The data originate from a study of blood T cell repertoires in COVID-19. Profiled with immunoSEQ multiplex PCR; TCRdb holds only in-frame clones, not every one. Of some 70,000 clones listed, about 87% are singletons. V was cut by 2 bases and J by 4 bases, with 8 bases left in between. This CDR3 has 14 residues. Germline V gene lookup returns CDR1 KGHSH and CDR2 LQKENI. This receptor was taken from a woman older than 75 with active COVID-19. V is TRBV18 and J is TRBJ2-2; D possibly corresponds to TRBD1 (5 bases). Material for sequencing was peripheral blood. CDR3 region: CASSPGRATGELFF. The DNA for the CDR3 is TGTGCCAGCTCACCAGGCAGGGCCACCGGGGAGCTGTTTTTT.